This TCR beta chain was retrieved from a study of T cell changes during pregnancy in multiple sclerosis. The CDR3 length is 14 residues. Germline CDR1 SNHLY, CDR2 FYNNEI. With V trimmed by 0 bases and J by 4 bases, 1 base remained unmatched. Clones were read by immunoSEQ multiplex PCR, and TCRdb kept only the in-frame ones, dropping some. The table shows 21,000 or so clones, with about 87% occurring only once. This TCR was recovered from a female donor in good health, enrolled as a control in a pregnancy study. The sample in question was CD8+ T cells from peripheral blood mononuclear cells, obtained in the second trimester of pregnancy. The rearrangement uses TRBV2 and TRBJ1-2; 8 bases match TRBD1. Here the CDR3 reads CASSEARGPYGYTF. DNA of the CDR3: TGTGCCAGCAGTGAAGCCAGGGGGCCCTATGGCTACACCTTC. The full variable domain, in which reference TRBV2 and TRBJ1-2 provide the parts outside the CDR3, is EPEVTQTPSHQVTQMGQEVILRCVPISNHLYFYWYRQILGQKVEFLVSFYNNEISEKSEIFDDQFSVERPDGSNFTLKIRSTKLEDSAMYFCASSEARGPYGYTFGSGTRLTVV.